This T cell receptor beta chain was recovered during a study of blood T cell repertoires in COVID-19. Study details: In each case, the material was cDNA or gDNA derived from T cells, B-cell-depleted T cells, or PBMCs.

The ends lost 1 base at V and 11 bases at J; junction bases unmatched: 11. The CDR3 length is 15 residues. CDR1 is MGHRA and CDR2 is YSYEKL in the germline V gene. The repertoire was sequenced with immunoSEQ multiplex PCR; TCRdb's copy has only in-frame clones and lacks some. The table shows some 110,000 clones, with around four fifths occurring only once. This sequence was found in a man aged 25-40 years with acute or convalescent COVID-19. The specimen was peripheral blood. The chain combines TRBV4-1 with TRBJ2-3; TRBD2 agrees at 8 bases. The CDR3 region is CASSQVSAGAEGQYF. The CDR3 DNA sequence: TGCGCCAGCAGCCAAGTTTCAGCGGGGGCCGAGGGGCAGTATTTT.